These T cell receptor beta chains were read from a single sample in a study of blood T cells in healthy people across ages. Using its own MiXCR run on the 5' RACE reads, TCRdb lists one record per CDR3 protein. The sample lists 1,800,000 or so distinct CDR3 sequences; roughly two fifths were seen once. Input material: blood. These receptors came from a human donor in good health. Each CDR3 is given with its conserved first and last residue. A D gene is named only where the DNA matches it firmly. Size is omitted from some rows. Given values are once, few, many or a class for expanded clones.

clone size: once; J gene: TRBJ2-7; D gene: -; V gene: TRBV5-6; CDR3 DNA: TGTGCCAGCAGTTTGGGGGGGGCGGAACTGAGCTCCTACAATGAGCAGTACTTC; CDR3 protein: CASSLGGAELSSYNEQYF
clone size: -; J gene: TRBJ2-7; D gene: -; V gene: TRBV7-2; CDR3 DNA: TGTGCCAGCAGCTTATCGGCAAGGCCGTTTTCCTACGAGCAGTACTTC; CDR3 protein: CASSLSARPFSYEQYF
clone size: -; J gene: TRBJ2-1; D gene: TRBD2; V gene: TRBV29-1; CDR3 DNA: TGCAGCGTTGTGTTGCGGGGGTTAGGCAATGAGCAGTTCTTC; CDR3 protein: CSVVLRGLGNEQFF
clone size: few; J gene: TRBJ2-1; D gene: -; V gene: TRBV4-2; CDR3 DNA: TGTGCCAGCAGCCAAGACCCCGGCGTGTACAATGAGCAGTTCTTC; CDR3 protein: CASSQDPGVYNEQFF
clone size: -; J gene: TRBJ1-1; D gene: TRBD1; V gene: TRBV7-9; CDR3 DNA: TGTGCCAGCAGCTTAGGAGGGACAGAGAACACTGAAGCTTTCTTT; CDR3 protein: CASSLGGTENTEAFF
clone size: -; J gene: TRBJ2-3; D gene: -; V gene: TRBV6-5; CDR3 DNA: TGTGCCAGCAGTTACTCTGACGGCCCCCCAGATACGCAGTATTTT; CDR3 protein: CASSYSDGPPDTQYF
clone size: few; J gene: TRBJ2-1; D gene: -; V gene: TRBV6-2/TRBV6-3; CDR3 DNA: TGTGCCAGCAGCCCATTTTCGAGGCCTTCCTACAATGAGCAGTTCTTC; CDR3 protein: CASSPFSRPSYNEQFF
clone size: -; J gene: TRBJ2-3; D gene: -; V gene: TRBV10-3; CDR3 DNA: TGTGCCATCAGTGAATTTGATACGCAGTATTTT; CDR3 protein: CAISEFDTQYF
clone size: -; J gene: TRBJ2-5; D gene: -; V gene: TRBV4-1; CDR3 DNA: TGCGCCAGCAGCCAGGGGGGTCAGACCCAGTACTTC; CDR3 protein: CASSQGGQTQYF
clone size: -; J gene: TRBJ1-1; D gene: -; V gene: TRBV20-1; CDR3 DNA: TGCAGTGCTAGAGAGGGGAGTATCGAAGCTTTCTTT; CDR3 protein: CSAREGSIEAFF
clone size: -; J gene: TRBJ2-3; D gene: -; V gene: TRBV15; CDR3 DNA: TGTGCCACCAGCAGAGATCCCCTAGTAGATACGCAGTATTTT; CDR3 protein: CATSRDPLVDTQYF
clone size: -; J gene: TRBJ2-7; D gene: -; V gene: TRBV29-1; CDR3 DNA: TGCAGCGTTGGCGTAGGCCACGAGCAGTACTTC; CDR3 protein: CSVGVGHEQYF
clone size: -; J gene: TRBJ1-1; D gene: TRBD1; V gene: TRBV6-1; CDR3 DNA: TGTGCCAGCAGTGGAAACAGGGGGAACACTGAAGCTTTCTTT; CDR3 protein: CASSGNRGNTEAFF
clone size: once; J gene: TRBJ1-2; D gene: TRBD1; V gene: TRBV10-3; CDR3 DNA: TGTGCCACCAGGGACAGGGGGCATAATGGCTACACCTTC; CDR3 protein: CATRDRGHNGYTF
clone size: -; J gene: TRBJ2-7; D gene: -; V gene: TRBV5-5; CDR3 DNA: TGTGCCAGCAGCTATCCGGGACGGATTTACGAGCAGTACTTC; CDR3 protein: CASSYPGRIYEQYF
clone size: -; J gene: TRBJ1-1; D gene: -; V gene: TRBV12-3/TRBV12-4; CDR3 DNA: TGTGCCAGCAGTTTCTCTCACGGGAGCACTGAAGCTTTCTTT; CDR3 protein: CASSFSHGSTEAFF
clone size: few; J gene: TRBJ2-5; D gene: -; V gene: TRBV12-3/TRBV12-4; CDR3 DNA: TGTGCCAGCAGTTTAGGTCCGGGAGAGGAGACCCAGTACTTC; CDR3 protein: CASSLGPGEETQYF
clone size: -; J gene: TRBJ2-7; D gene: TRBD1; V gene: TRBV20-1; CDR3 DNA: TGCAGTGCTAGAAGGGAGACAGGGAGATACGAGCAGTACTTC; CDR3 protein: CSARRETGRYEQYF
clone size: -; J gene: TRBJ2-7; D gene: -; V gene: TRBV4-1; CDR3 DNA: TGCGCCAGCAGCCAAGATCAGGTGATGCAGTACTTC; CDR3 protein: CASSQDQVMQYF
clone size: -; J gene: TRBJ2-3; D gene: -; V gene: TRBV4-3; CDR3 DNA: TGCGCCAGCAGCCCGTCCTACCAGGGCGGAGGCCCCTCCACGCAGTATTTT; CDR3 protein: CASSPSYQGGGPSTQYF
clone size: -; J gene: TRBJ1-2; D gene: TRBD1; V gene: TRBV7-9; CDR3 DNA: TGTGCCAGCAGGGCAGGGGGATACAATGGCTACACCTTC; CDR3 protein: CASRAGGYNGYTF
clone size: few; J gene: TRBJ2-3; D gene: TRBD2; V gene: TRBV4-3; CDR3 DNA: TGCGCCAGCAGCCGGGAGCGGGGTGACACAGATACGCAGTATTTT; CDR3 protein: CASSRERGDTDTQYF
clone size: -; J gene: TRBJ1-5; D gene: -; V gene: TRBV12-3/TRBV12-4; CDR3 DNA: TGTGCCAGCAGTTACGGCAGGGCAAATCAGCCCCAGCATTTT; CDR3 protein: CASSYGRANQPQHF
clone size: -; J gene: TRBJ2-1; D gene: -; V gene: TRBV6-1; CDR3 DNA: TGTGCCAGCAGTGAATTGGGAACACAAGAGACCCAGTTCTTC; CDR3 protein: CASSELGTQETQFF
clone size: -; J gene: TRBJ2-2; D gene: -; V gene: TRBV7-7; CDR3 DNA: TGTGCCAGCACACTCTGCGGGGAGCTGTTTTTT; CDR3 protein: CASTLCGELFF
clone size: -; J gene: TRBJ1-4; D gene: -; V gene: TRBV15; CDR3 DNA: TGTGCCACCAGCAGAGCCACTAATGAAAAACTGTTTTTT; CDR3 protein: CATSRATNEKLFF
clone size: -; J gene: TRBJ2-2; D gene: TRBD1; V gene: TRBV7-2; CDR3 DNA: TGTGCCAGCAGCTCGCAACAGGGGGCAACCGGGGAGCTGTTTTTT; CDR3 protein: CASSSQQGATGELFF
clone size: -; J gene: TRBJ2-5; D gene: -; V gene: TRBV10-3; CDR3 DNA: TGTGCCATCAGTGAGGGGATTGTGGAGACCCAGTACTTC; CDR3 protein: CAISEGIVETQYF
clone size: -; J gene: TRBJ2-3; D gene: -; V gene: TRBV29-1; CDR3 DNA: TGCAGCGTCCAAGCGGCAGATACGCAGTATTTT; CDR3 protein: CSVQAADTQYF
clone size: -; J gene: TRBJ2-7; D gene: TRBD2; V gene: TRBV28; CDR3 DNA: TGTGCCTCCCGAGGGTTATCTGGCGGGGGGACCTACGAGCAGTACTTC; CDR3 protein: CASRGLSGGGTYEQYF
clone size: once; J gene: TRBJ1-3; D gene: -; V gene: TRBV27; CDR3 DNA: TGTGCCAGCAAACCCAACTCTGGAAACACCATATATTTT; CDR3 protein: CASKPNSGNTIYF
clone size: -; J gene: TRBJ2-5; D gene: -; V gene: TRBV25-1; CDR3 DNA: TGTGCCAGCAGTGAATATGGCAGGGGCAGAGAGACCCAGTACTTC; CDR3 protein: CASSEYGRGRETQYF
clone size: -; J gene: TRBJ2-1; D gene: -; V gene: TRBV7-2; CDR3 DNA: TGTGCCAGCAGCTTAGTTTTTGTCTCCTACAATGAGCAGTTCTTC; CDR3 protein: CASSLVFVSYNEQFF
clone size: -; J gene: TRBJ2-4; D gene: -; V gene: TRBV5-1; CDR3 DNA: TGCGCCAGCAGCTCCAGAAGTGGTCGGGACAAAAACATTCAGTACTTC; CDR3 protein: CASSSRSGRDKNIQYF
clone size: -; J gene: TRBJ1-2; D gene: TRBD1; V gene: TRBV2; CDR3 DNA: TGTGCCAGCAAAGGGACAGGGTTATATGGCTACACCTTC; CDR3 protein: CASKGTGLYGYTF
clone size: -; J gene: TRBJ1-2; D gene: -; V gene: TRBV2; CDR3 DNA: TGTGCCAGCAGTGAGGAGGACCTTTACTATGGCTACACCTTC; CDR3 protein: CASSEEDLYYGYTF
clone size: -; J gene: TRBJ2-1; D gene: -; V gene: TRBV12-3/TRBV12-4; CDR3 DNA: TGTGCCAGCAGTTCCCAGGGCAGGGACAATGAGCAGTTCTTC; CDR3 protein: CASSSQGRDNEQFF
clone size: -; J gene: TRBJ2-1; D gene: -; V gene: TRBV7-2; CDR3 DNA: TGTGCCAGCAACAGGCAGGGCAATGAGCAGTTCTTC; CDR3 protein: CASNRQGNEQFF
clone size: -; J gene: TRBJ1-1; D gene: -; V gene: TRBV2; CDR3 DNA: TGTGCCAGCAGTGAGCAGGCGAACACTGAAGCTTTCTTT; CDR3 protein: CASSEQANTEAFF
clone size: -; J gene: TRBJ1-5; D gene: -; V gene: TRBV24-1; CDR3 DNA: TGTGCCACCAGTGAGCGGGGCAATCAGCCCCAGCATTTT; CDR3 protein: CATSERGNQPQHF
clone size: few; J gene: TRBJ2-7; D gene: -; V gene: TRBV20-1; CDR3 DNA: TGCAGCATTTCCGGGCAGGGAGCCTACGAGCAGTACTTC; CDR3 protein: CSISGQGAYEQYF
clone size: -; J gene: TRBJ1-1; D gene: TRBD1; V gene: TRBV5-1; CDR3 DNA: TGCGCCAGCAGCTTGTGGGGCAGGGGGGAAGAAGCTTTCTTT; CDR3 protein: CASSLWGRGEEAFF
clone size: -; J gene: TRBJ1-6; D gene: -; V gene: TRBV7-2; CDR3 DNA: TGTGCCAGCAGCTTATTAGGGGCCAATTCACCCCTCCACTTT; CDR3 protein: CASSLLGANSPLHF
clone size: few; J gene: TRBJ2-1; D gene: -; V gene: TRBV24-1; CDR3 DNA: TGTGCCACCAGTGGTACCCCTGGGGCTGGCTCCTACAATGAGCAGTTCTTC; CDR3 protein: CATSGTPGAGSYNEQFF
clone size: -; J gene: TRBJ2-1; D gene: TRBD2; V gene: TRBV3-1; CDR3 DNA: TGTGCCAGCAGCCAACTAGCGGGGGGAGAGGATGAGCAGTTCTTC; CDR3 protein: CASSQLAGGEDEQFF
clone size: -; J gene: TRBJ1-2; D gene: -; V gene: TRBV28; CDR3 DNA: TGTGCCAGCAGTATGGTGTACGGCTACACCTTC; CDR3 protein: CASSMVYGYTF
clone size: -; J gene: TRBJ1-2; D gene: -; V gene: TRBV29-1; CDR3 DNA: TGCAGCGTTGGCTCTTCAGGTGCGGGTGGCTACACCTTC; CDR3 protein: CSVGSSGAGGYTF
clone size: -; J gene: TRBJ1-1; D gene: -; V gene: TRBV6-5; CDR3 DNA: TGTGCCAGCAGTTATGACGGATCCACTGAAGCTTTCTTT; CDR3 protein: CASSYDGSTEAFF
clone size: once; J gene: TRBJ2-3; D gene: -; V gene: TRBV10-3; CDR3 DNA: TGTGCCATCAGCGCCAGGGGCAAAGAGGATACGCAGTATTTT; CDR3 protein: CAISARGKEDTQYF
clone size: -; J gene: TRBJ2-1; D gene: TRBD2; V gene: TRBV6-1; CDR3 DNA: TGTGCCAGCCACAGACTAGCGAGGGATGAGCAGTTCTTC; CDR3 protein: CASHRLARDEQFF
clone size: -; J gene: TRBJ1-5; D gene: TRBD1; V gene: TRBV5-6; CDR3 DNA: TGTGCCAGCAGCTTACAGACAGGGTTCAATGTAATTCAGCCCCAGCATTTT; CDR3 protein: CASSLQTGFNVIQPQHF
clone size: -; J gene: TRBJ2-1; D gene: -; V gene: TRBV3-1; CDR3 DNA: TGTGCCAGCAGCCAAGGGGCATACGCCTTGGCCAATGAGCAGTTCTTC; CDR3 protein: CASSQGAYALANEQFF
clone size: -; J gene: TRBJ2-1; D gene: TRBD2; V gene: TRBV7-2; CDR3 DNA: TGTGCCAGCAGCTTAGAAGGGACTAGTGTGTACAATGAGCAGTTCTTC; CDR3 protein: CASSLEGTSVYNEQFF
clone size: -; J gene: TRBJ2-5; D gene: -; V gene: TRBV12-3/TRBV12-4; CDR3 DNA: TGTGCCAGCAGTATTACTGCCCGAGGGACTCAGTACTTC; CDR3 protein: CASSITARGTQYF
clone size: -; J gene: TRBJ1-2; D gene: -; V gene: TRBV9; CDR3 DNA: TGTGCCAGCAGACAAGCAGGGCTTCTTGGCTACACCTTC; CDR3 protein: CASRQAGLLGYTF
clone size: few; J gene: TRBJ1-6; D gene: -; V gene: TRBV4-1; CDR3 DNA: TGCGCCAGCAGCCAAGATTCTGGGATACTTAATTCACCCCTCCACTTT; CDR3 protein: CASSQDSGILNSPLHF